The T cell receptor (beta chain) under discussion was sequenced for a study of radiotherapy plus CTLA-4 blockade in lung cancer. As for the study in general: Objective responses were observed in around 17% of patients, and disease control was achieved by roughly 30%.

Assay: immunoSEQ multiplex PCR; the TCRdb copy retains only in-frame clones and omits some. The repertoire has roughly 50,000 clones, around 88% of them found once; the top ten carry roughly 17%. Ipilimumab CTLA-4 blockade and focal radiation were given to patients with chemo-refractory metastatic non-small-cell lung cancer. The CDR3 loop spans 15 amino acids. J gave up 4 bases and V 5 bases, and 5 bases lay outside the gene matches. The germline V gene has CDR1 MNHNY and CDR2 SVGAGI (reference sequence). Sequenced here: peripheral blood, sampled from a patient treated with radiotherapy plus ipilimumab. This rearrangement joins TRBV6-6 to TRBJ1-5; 10 nucleotides agree with TRBD1. The source of this sequence is a human donor with non-small cell lung cancer that progressed on radiotherapy plus ipilimumab. Some clones in this sample may be carry-over from other donors' samples. The CDR3 DNA reads as TGTGCCAGCAGTGCCGGGGGACAGGGGAATCAGCCCCAGCATTTT. Translating gives CASSAGGQGNQPQHF.